This T cell receptor (beta chain) was observed in a study of T cell changes during pregnancy in multiple sclerosis. Trimming shortened V by 4 bases and J by 4 bases, and 14 bases separated the two germline ends. The CDR3 is made up of 14 amino acids. Germline CDR1 SGHRS, CDR2 YFSETQ. Sequencing used immunoSEQ multiplex PCR; TCRdb keeps in-frame clones, though not all of them. The sample shows roughly 79,000 clones, around 90% of them seen only once. This TCR was recovered from a female donor with multiple sclerosis, enrolled in a pregnancy study. The chain uses TRBV5-1 and TRBJ1-1; no definite D call. The material sequenced was CD4+ T cells from peripheral blood mononuclear cells, taken before pregnancy. The CDR3 here is CASSGEVEGTEAFF. The CDR3 nucleotides are TGCGCCAGCAGCGGGGAGGTTGAGGGCACTGAAGCTTTCTTT.